This T cell receptor (beta chain) was sequenced for a study of PD-1 blockade in classical Hodgkin lymphoma. This clone was seen a few times. Germline V gene data show CDR1 as LNHDA and CDR2 as SQIVND (reference sequence). V was cut by 3 bases and J by 1 base, with 9 bases left in between. The CDR3 covers 14 residues. The table came from immunoSEQ multiplex PCR; TCRdb's copy has only in-frame clones and leaves some out. In the table there are 30,000 to 40,000 clones, 75% to 95% of which are singletons. Each of the patients experienced relapse following autologous stem cell transplantation, and their brentuximab vedotin exposure differed. Using magnetic negative selection, the CD4+ T cells were separated out of thawed PBMCs.

V and J are TRBV19 and TRBJ1-1; D not resolved. The sequence came from a human donor with classical Hodgkin lymphoma. The sequences come from CD4+ T cells from blood, collected at baseline. As DNA, the CDR3 is TGTGCCAGTAGTATCCCCGGGAGGAACACTGAAGCTTTCTTT. Its translation is CASSIPGRNTEAFF. The whole variable domain, remainder taken from reference TRBV19 and TRBJ1-1, is DGGITQSPKYLFRKEGQNVTLSCEQNLNHDAMYWYRQDPGQGLRLIYYSQIVNDFQKGDIAEGYSVSREKKESFPLTVTSAQKNPTAFYLCASSIPGRNTEAFFGQGTRLTVV.